This is a list of T cell receptor beta chains from one sample in a study of regulatory T cells in long-lasting Graves disease. TCRdb fed the multiplex PCR reads into MiXCR, producing one record per CDR3 protein. The sample contains 440,000 or so distinct CDR3 sequences, 16% of which appear only once. These sequences were also reported in another study, on T cells in Graves' hyperthyroidism and ophthalmopathy.

The starting material was peripheral blood mononuclear cells (PBMCs), obtained at new diagnosis, from a patient treated with antithyroid drugs. The receptors originated from a woman aged 25 to 39 with Graves disease. Each CDR3 is given with its conserved first and last residue.

j_call v_call cdr3_aa
TRBJ1-1 TRBV10-1 CASSESSYVRLRF
TRBJ1-2 TRBV2 CASSTDREHGYTF
TRBJ1-4 TRBV10-2 CASCRRDLSEKLFF
TRBJ2-3 TRBV6-2/TRBV6-3 CASSYADTDTQYF
TRBJ2-7 TRBV28 CASSPPQAAEQYF
TRBJ2-7 TRBV12-3/TRBV12-4 CASSSPGTGGKYEQYF
TRBJ2-7 TRBV28 CASSTINAQYF
TRBJ2-7 TRBV29-1 CSVVSELAVYEQYF
TRBJ2-7 TRBV12-3/TRBV12-4 CASSERTGDGEQYF
TRBJ2-1 TRBV20-1 CSARELAPFNEQFF
TRBJ2-3 TRBV29-1 CSVDDGPRGSQYF
TRBJ2-2 TRBV12-3/TRBV12-4 CASRRRGEGDGELFF
TRBJ2-2 TRBV2 CASSERAPGELFF
TRBJ1-1 TRBV12-3/TRBV12-4 CASSLRASGETEAFF
TRBJ1-4 TRBV12-3/TRBV12-4 CASSKGRLEKLFF
TRBJ2-1 TRBV3-1 CASSPGAGPTGDNEQFF
TRBJ1-6 TRBV20-1 CSARVGADNSPLHF
TRBJ1-2 TRBV6-4 CASSEHRGTGGYTF
TRBJ2-2 TRBV11-2 CASSLERPTGELFF
TRBJ2-3 TRBV29-1 CSVVRLLFTDTQYF
TRBJ2-6 TRBV7-3 CASRVPAGGPGANVLTF
TRBJ1-2 TRBV5-1 CASSSRDSGYGYTF
TRBJ1-1 TRBV27 CASSLSRTGWDTEAFF
TRBJ1-2 TRBV11-2 CASSFGTAYGYTF
TRBJ2-5 TRBV10-3 CAISGTDQETQYF
TRBJ2-7 TRBV29-1 CSVTLAGSGYEQYF
TRBJ2-1 TRBV20-1 CSAPPWGVGLRLNEQFF
TRBJ2-3 TRBV5-1 CASSLRDASTDTQYF
TRBJ2-7 TRBV11-2 CASSLGGANQYF
TRBJ1-4 TRBV4-1 CASSLTRTEKLFF
TRBJ2-1 TRBV5-4 CASSLVSPRGEQFF
TRBJ1-2 TRBV6-5 CASSSTGTDSRYGYTF
TRBJ2-1 TRBV20-1 CSASNPGGYNEQFF
TRBJ2-2 TRBV5-6 CASSLRTGGGGELFF
TRBJ2-7 TRBV27 CASSSGFRTYEQYF
TRBJ2-7 TRBV20-1 CSAARGTNSYEQYF
TRBJ1-1 TRBV12-3/TRBV12-4 CAGSLTGTEAFF
TRBJ2-3 TRBV27 CASSFASGEATDTQYF
TRBJ1-5 TRBV6-2/TRBV6-3 CASTTRRDYYSNQPQHF
TRBJ2-7 TRBV20-1 CSARPSGTSGIKQYF
TRBJ2-3 TRBV24-1 CATSDLTGIGTDTQYF
TRBJ2-3 TRBV7-2 CASSLTGGAGLSTDTQYF
TRBJ1-1 TRBV5-1 CASSFAVGDSNTEAFF
TRBJ2-5 TRBV20-1 CSARLAGVETQYF
TRBJ2-1 TRBV2 CASRGTGLADNEQFF
TRBJ1-2 TRBV7-9 CASSSTYRDTNYGYTF
TRBJ2-3 TRBV20-1 CSARVPSTDTQYF
TRBJ2-1 TRBV4-3 CASSQGATHEQFF
TRBJ2-1 TRBV29-1 CSVTRQESSYNEQFF
TRBJ2-6 TRBV5-1 CASSLVLASGRTSGANVLTF
TRBJ2-7 TRBV27 CASSSIGLAGGPREQYF
TRBJ2-3 TRBV10-3 CAISVPTSGITDTQYF
TRBJ1-2 TRBV29-1 CSVTSPNYGYTF
TRBJ1-4 TRBV20-1 CSASGIRGEKLFF